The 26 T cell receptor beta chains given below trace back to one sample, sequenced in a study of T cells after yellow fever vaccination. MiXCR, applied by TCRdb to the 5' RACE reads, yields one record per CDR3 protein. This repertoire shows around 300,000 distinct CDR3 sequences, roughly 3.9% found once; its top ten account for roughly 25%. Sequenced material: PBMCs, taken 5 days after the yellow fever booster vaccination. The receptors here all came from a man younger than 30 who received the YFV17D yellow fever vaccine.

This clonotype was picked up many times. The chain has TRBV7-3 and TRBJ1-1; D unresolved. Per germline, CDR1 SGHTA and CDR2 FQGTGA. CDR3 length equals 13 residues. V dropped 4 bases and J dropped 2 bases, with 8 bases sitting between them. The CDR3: CASSSGPNTEAFF. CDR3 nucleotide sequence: TGTGCCAGCAGCTCCGGACCCAACACTGAAGCTTTCTTT. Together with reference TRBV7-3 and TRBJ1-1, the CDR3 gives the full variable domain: GAGVSQTPSNKVTEKGKYVELRCDPISGHTALYWYRQSLGQGPEFLIYFQGTGAADDSGLPNDRFFAVRPEGSVSTLKIQRTERGDSAVYLCASSSGPNTEAFFGQGTRLTVV.

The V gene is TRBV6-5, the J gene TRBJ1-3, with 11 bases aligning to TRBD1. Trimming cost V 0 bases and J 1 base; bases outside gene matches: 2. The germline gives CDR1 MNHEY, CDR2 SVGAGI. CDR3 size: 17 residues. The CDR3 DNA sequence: TGTGCCAGCAGTTACTCCGGGACAGGGGGATCTGGAAACACCATATATTTT. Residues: CASSYSGTGGSGNTIYF.

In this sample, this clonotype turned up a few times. The CDR3 is CASGGPGAYYGYTF. CDR3 DNA sequence: TGTGCCAGCGGGGGTCCAGGGGCGTACTATGGCTACACCTTC. This sequence joins TRBV7-9 and TRBJ1-2, with D possibly being TRBD1 (6 bases). This CDR3 has 14 residues. CDR1 is SEHNR and CDR2 is FQNEAQ in the germline V gene (reference sequence). Trimming left V 8 bases short and J 3 bases short, with 16 bases between.

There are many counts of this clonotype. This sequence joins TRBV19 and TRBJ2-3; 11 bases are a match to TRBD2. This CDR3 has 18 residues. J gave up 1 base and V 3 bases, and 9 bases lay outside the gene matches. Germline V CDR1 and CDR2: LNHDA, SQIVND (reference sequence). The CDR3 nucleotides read TGTGCCAGTAGTATGCGGCCGGCACTAGCGGGGGGCACAGATACGCAGTATTTT. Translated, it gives CASSMRPALAGGTDTQYF.

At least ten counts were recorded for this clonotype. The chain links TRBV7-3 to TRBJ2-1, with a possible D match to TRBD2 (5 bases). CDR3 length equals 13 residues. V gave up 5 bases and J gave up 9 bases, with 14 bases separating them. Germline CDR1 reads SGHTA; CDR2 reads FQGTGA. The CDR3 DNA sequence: TGTGCCAGCAGCCGATCCCGGGATGTTGAGCAGTTCTTC. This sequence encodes CASSRSRDVEQFF. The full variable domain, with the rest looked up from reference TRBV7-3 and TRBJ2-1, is GAGVSQTPSNKVTEKGKYVELRCDPISGHTALYWYRQSLGQGPEFLIYFQGTGAADDSGLPNDRFFAVRPEGSVSTLKIQRTERGDSAVYLCASSRSRDVEQFFGPGTRLTVL.

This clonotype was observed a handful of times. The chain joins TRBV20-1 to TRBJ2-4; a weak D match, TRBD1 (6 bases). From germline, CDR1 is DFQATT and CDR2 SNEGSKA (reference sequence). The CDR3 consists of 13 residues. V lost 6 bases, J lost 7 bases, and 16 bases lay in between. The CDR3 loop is CSAQGGYGNIQYF. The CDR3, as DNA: TGCAGTGCCCAAGGGGGATACGGGAACATTCAGTACTTC.

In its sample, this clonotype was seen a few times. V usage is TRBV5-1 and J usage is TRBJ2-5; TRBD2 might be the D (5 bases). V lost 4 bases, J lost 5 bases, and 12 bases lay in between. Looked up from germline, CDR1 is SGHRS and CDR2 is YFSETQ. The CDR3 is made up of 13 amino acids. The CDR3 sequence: CASSGTRRETQYF. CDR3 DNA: TGCGCCAGCAGCGGAACTAGGAGGGAGACCCAGTACTTC.

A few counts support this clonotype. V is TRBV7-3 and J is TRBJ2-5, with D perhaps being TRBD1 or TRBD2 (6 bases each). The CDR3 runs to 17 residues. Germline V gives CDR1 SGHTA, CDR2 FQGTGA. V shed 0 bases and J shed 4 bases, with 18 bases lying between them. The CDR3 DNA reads TGTGCCAGCAGCTTAACAGGGGGAGGATTCGAGGGAGAGACCCAGTACTTC. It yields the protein CASSLTGGGFEGETQYF.

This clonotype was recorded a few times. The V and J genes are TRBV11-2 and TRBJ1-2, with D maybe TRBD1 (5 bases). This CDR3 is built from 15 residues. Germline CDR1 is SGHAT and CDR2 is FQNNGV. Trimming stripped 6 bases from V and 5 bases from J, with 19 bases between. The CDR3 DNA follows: TGTGCCAGCAGTTCCACCCGACAGACCCGTTATGGCTACACCTTC. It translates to CASSSTRQTRYGYTF.

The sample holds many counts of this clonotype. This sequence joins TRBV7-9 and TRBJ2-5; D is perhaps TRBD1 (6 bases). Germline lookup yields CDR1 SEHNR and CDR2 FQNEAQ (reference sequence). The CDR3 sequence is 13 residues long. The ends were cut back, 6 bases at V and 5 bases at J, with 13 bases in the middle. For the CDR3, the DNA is TGTGCCAGCAGACGAGGGGGACGGGAGACCCAGTACTTC. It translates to CASRRGGRETQYF.

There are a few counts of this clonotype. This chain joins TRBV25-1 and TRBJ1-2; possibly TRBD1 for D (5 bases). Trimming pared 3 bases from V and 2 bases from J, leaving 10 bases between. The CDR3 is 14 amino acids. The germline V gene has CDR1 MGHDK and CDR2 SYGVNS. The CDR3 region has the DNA TGTGCCAGCAGTGAGTCCGGGGGGAACTATGGCTACACCTTC. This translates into CASSESGGNYGYTF.

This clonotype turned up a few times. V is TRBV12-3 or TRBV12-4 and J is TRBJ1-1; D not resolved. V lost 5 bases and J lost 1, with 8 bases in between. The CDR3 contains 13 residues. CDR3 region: CASSTDGNTEAFF. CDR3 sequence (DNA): TGTGCCAGCAGTACGGACGGGAACACTGAAGCTTTCTTT.

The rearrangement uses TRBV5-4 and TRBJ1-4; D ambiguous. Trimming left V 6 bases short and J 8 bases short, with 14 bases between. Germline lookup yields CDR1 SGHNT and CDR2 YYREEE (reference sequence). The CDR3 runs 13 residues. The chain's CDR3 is CASTRAPGEKLFF. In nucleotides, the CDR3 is TGTGCCAGCACCCGGGCCCCCGGGGAAAAACTGTTTTTT.

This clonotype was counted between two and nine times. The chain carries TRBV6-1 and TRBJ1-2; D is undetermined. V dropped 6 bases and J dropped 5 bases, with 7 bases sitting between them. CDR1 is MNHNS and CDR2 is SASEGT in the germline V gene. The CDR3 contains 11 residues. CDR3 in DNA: TGTGCCAGCAGCGGTCGGTATGGCTACACCTTC. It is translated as CASSGRYGYTF.

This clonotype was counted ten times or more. CDR3 protein: CASSYPTWSTSGGYNEQFF. CDR3 coding DNA: TGTGCCAGCAGTTACCCCACTTGGTCGACTAGCGGGGGGTACAATGAGCAGTTCTTC. The gene calls are TRBV6-2 or TRBV6-3 and TRBJ2-1, with 13 bases matching TRBD2. Germline assignment: CDR1 MNHEY and CDR2 SVGEGT. The CDR3 has 19 amino acids. The V segment lost 2 bases and the J segment 4 bases; nucleotides outside the gene matches: 11.

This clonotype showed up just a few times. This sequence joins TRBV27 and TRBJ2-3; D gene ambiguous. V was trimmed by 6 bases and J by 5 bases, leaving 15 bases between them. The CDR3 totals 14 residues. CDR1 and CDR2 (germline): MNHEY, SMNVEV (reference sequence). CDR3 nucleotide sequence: TGTGCCAGCAGGCTGATGGGCTCGAAAGATACGCAGTATTTT. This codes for CASRLMGSKDTQYF.

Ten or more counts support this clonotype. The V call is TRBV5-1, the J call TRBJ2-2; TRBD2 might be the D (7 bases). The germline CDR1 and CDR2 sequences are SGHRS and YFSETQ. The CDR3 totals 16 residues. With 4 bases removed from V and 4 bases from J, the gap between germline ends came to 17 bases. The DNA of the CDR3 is TGCGCCAGCAGCCCGCAGTGGGGGGGCAGCACCGGGGAGCTGTTTTTT. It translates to CASSPQWGGSTGELFF.

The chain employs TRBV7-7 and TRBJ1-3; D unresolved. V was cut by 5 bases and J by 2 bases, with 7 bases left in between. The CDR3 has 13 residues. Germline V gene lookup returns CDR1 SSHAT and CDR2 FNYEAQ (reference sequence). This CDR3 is CASSTWPGNTIYF. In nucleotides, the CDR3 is TGTGCCAGCAGCACCTGGCCTGGAAACACCATATATTTT.

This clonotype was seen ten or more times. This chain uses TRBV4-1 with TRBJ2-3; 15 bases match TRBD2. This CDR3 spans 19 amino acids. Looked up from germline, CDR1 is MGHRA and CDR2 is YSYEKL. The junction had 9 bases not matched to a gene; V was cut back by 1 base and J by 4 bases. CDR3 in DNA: TGCGCCAGCAGCCAAGTCCCCCGGACTAGCGGGGGGGCAGCAGATACGCAGTATTTT. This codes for CASSQVPRTSGGAADTQYF.

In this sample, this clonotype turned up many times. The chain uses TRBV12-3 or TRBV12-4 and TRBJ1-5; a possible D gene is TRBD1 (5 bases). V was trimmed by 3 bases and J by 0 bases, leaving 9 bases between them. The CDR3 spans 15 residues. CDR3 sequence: CASSFQGYSNQPQHF. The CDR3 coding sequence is TGTGCCAGCAGTTTCCAGGGCTATAGCAATCAGCCCCAGCATTTT.

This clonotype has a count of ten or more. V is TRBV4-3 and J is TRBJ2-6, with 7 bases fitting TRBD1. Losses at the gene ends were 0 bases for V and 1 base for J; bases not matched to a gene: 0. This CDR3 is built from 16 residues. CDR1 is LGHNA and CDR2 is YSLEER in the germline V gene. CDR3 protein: CASSQEGQSGANVLTF. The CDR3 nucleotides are TGCGCCAGCAGCCAAGAGGGACAGTCTGGGGCCAACGTCCTGACTTTC.

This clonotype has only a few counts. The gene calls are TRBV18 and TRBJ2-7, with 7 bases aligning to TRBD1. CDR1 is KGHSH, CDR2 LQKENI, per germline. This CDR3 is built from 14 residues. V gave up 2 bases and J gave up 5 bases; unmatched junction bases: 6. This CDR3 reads CASSPDRVRDEQYF. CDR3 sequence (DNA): TGTGCCAGCTCACCAGACAGGGTCCGGGACGAGCAGTACTTC. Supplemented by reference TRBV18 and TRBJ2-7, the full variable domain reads NAGVMQNPRHLVRRRGQEARLRCSPMKGHSHVYWYRQLPEEGLKFMVYLQKENIIDESGMPKERFSAEFPKEGPSILRIQQVVRGDSAAYFCASSPDRVRDEQYFGPGTRLTVT.

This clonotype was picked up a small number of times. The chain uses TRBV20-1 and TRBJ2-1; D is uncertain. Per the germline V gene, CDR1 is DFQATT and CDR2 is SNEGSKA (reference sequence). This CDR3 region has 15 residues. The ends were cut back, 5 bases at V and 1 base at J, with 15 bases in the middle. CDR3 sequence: CSAPKSRVSYNEQFF. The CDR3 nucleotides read TGCAGTGCTCCGAAAAGCAGAGTTTCCTACAATGAGCAGTTCTTC.

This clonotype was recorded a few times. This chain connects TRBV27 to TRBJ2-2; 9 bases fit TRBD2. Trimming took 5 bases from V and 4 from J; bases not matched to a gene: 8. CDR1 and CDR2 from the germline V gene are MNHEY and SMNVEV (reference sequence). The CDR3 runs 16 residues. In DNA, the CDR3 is TGTGCCAGCAGTCCCCTCCCAGCGGGGGGCACCGGGGAGCTGTTTTTT. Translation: CASSPLPAGGTGELFF.

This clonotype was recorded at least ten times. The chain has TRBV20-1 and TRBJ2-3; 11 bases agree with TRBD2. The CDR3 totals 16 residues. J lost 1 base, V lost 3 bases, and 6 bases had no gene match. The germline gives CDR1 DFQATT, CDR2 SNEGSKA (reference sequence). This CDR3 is CSARHTSGGRTDTQYF. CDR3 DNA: TGCAGTGCTAGGCATACTAGCGGGGGCCGCACAGATACGCAGTATTTT.

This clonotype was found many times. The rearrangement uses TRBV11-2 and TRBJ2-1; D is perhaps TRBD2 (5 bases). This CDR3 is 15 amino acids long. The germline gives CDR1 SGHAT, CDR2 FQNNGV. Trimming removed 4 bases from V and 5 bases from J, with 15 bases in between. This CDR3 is CASSYGIGGDNEQFF. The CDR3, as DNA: TGTGCCAGCAGCTATGGCATCGGAGGAGACAATGAGCAGTTCTTC.